This T cell receptor beta chain originates from a study of blood T cell repertoires in COVID-19. Per the original methods: Amplification of reference gene primers was used by the study to estimate nucleated cell counts. Using immunoSEQ multiplex PCR, the repertoire was profiled, and TCRdb retains in-frame clones only, with some absent. V and J calls and clone size are those listed in that table; D and trimming were worked out from the DNA. The sample has more than 130,000 clones, roughly 86% seen once. The CDR3 contains 16 residues. Germline V CDR1 and CDR2: SGHAT, FQNNGV. Losses at the gene ends were 4 bases for V and 1 base for J; bases not matched to a gene: 9.

This sequence originates from a man in his fifties or sixties with active or convalescent COVID-19. The chain combines TRBV11-2 with TRBJ2-7; 8 nucleotides align to TRBD1. Sequences were obtained from peripheral blood. CDR3 coding DNA: TGTGCCAGCAGCTCGTCCTGGACAGGGATGTCCTACGAGCAGTACTTC. This sequence encodes CASSSSWTGMSYEQYF.